Each of the 30 T cell receptor beta chains below was sequenced from the same sample in a study of T-cell memory formation after mild COVID-19. Each CDR3 protein gets one entry after TCRdb re-called the 5' RACE reads with MiXCR. The repertoire includes more than 35,000 distinct CDR3 sequences, more than 9% of them detected once, and 12% sits in the top ten. The sequenced sample was PBMCs or a T cell subset sorted from them (not recorded which). The source of these receptors is an adult woman who had mild COVID-19 (a few samples of this study predate the infection). Cell type and time point are not known.

This clonotype was seen more than once but under ten times. CDR3 in DNA: TGTGCCAGCAGCTCCACCGGACAGGGGGTTGAGCAGTACTTC. It yields the protein CASSSTGQGVEQYF. This chain connects TRBV7-8 to TRBJ2-7; TRBD1 aligns across 10 bases. J was trimmed by 7 bases and V by 4 bases; bases with no gene match: 7. From germline, CDR1 is SGHVS and CDR2 FQNEAQ. The CDR3 has 14 residues. Full variable domain (remainder filled in from reference TRBV7-8 and TRBJ2-7): GAGVSQSPRYKVAKRGQDVALRCDPISGHVSLFWYQQALGQGPEFLTYFQNEAQLDKSGLPSDRFFAERPEGSVSTLKIQRTQQEDSAVYLCASSSTGQGVEQYFGPGTRLTVT.

The V call is TRBV27, the J call TRBJ1-2; 12 positions match TRBD1. The CDR3 totals 16 residues. V lost 8 bases, J lost 8 bases, and 15 bases stayed unmatched. Germline V gives CDR1 MNHEY, CDR2 SMNVEV (reference sequence). CDR3: CASLLTGTGGSQGYTF. The CDR3, as DNA: TGTGCCAGCCTTTTAACCGGGACAGGGGGCTCGCAAGGCTACACCTTC.

A few counts support this clonotype. V gene TRBV29-1 combines with J gene TRBJ2-3; D is possibly TRBD1 (6 bases). The V end lost 3 bases, the J end lost 2 bases, and 15 bases lay between the germline ends. Germline CDR1 is SQVTM and CDR2 is ANQGSEA. The CDR3 is 15 residues long. CDR3 residues: CSVEETGQITDTQYF. The DNA of the CDR3 is TGCAGCGTTGAGGAGACAGGTCAGATCACAGATACGCAGTATTTT.

The chain has TRBV5-1 and TRBJ1-1; D is uncertain. Trimming cost V 5 bases and J 5 bases, with 16 bases left between them. Germline V lookup: CDR1 SGHRS, CDR2 YFSETQ. The CDR3 totals 14 residues. The CDR3 reads CASRISERRTEAFF. In DNA, the CDR3 is TGCGCCAGCAGGATTTCGGAACGGCGGACTGAAGCTTTCTTT.

The rearrangement uses TRBV7-2 and TRBJ2-4, with D possibly matching TRBD2 (5 bases). The V gene lost 1 base and the J gene lost 6 bases, with 10 bases spanning the gap. This CDR3 spans 14 amino acids. Germline V gene data show CDR1 as SGHTA and CDR2 as FQGNSA. CDR3 bases: TGTGCCAGCAGCTTAGGTTTTGAGGGAAACATTCAGTACTTC. Its translation: CASSLGFEGNIQYF.

Many counts were recorded for this clonotype. CDR3 region: CASSPDDQPQHF. DNA for the CDR3: TGTGCCAGCAGCCCGGATGATCAGCCCCAGCATTTT. The genes are TRBV7-9 and TRBJ1-5; D unresolved. This CDR3 comprises 12 residues. Germline V CDR1 and CDR2: SEHNR, FQNEAQ (reference sequence). The V end lost 5 bases, the J end lost 5 bases, and 7 bases lay between the germline ends.

This clonotype was found a few times. This rearrangement joins TRBV20-1 to TRBJ2-1; D call uncertain. V lost 5 bases to trimming and J lost 0 bases, with 11 bases between them. This CDR3 is built from 14 residues. Germline CDR1 and CDR2: DFQATT and SNEGSKA (reference sequence). CDR3 in amino acids: CSAATHISYNEQFF. The CDR3 DNA sequence: TGCAGTGCTGCTACCCATATCTCCTACAATGAGCAGTTCTTC.

For this clonotype: This may come from a read error, since a much larger clone is one base off. The rearrangement joins TRBV5-1 to TRBJ2-7; unclear D gene. Per germline, CDR1 SGHRS and CDR2 YFSETQ. The CDR3 consists of 13 residues. The DNA for the CDR3 is TGCGCCAGCCGCTTGGAAATATTGGACGAGCAGTACTTC. Its translation: CASRLEILDEQYF.

In its sample, this clonotype was seen many times. J is TRBJ1-1 and V is TRBV5-1, with D perhaps matching TRBD1 (6 bases). The CDR3 consists of 14 residues. Germline V gives CDR1 SGHRS, CDR2 YFSETQ. Trimming stripped 5 bases from V and 7 bases from J, with 18 bases between. The CDR3 sequence: CASRSGGGRSEAFF. CDR3 nucleotide sequence: TGCGCCAGCAGGAGCGGCGGGGGCAGGAGTGAAGCTTTCTTT.

The chain employs TRBV2 and TRBJ2-7, with 7 bases fitting TRBD1. CDR1 is SNHLY and CDR2 is FYNNEI in the germline V gene. With V trimmed by 4 bases and J by 0 bases, 3 bases remained unmatched. There are 14 residues in the CDR3. CDR3 loop: CASSGDRLSYEQYF. DNA for the CDR3: TGTGCCAGCAGTGGGGACAGACTCTCCTACGAGCAGTACTTC. Full variable domain (rest looked up from reference TRBV2 and TRBJ2-7): EPEVTQTPSHQVTQMGQEVILRCVPISNHLYFYWYRQILGQKVEFLVSFYNNEISEKSEIFDDQFSVERPDGSNFTLKIRSTKLEDSAMYFCASSGDRLSYEQYFGPGTRLTVT.

This chain uses TRBV7-3 with TRBJ2-1, with 11 positions matching TRBD2. Germline V gives CDR1 SGHTA, CDR2 FQGTGA. V shed 3 bases and J 5 bases; nucleotides not matched to a gene: 0. The CDR3 runs to 14 residues. DNA for the CDR3: TGTGCCAGCAGCTTGGGACTAGCGGACAATGAGCAGTTCTTC. This sequence encodes CASSLGLADNEQFF.

As DNA, the CDR3 is TGTGCCAGCAGCTTAACTAGCGGGACGGGCGATGAGCAGTTCTTC. It yields the protein CASSLTSGTGDEQFF. This chain joins TRBV11-3 and TRBJ2-1, with 10 positions matching TRBD2. Germline values: CDR1 SGHNT, CDR2 YENEEA. The CDR3 runs to 15 residues. With 2 bases clipped from V and 8 bases from J, the junction kept 6 bases outside the gene matches. Complete variable domain (other parts from reference TRBV11-3 and TRBJ2-1): EAGVVQSPRYKIIEKKQPVAFWCNPISGHNTLYWYLQNLGQGPELLIRYENEEAVDDSQLPKDRFSAERLKGVDSTLKIQPAELGDSAVYLCASSLTSGTGDEQFFGPGTRLTVL.

This clonotype was seen a handful of times. This chain connects TRBV4-3 to TRBJ2-2, with a possible D match to TRBD2 (6 bases). From germline, CDR1 is LGHNA and CDR2 YSLEER. The V end lost 0 bases, the J end lost 3 bases, and 14 bases lay between the germline ends. CDR3 length: 17 amino acids. CDR3 sequence (DNA): TGCGCCAGCAGCCAAGAACCCCCTAGCGAGTACACCGGGGAGCTGTTTTTT. Protein product: CASSQEPPSEYTGELFF.

The CDR3 here is CAISLRGQETQYF. The CDR3 DNA follows: TGTGCCATCAGCCTCAGGGGGCAAGAGACCCAGTACTTC. The chain employs TRBV10-3 and TRBJ2-5; 7 nucleotides match TRBD1. The CDR3 spans 13 residues. V lost 6 bases, J lost 2 bases, and 3 bases stayed unmatched. The germline V gene has CDR1 ENHRY and CDR2 SYGVKD.

This clonotype has more than one count but fewer than ten. V and J are TRBV5-4 and TRBJ2-7; a weak D match, TRBD1 (6 bases). V lost 3 bases and J lost 2, with 12 bases in between. The CDR3 runs to 14 residues. The germline gives CDR1 SGHNT, CDR2 YYREEE (reference sequence). The CDR3 nucleotides are TGTGCCAGCAGCTCTTACAGGGTTCCCTACGAGCAGTACTTC. Translated, it gives CASSSYRVPYEQYF.

The rearrangement uses TRBV5-1 and TRBJ1-2; maybe TRBD1 (6 bases). Deletions cut 0 bases from V and 5 bases from J, with 14 bases between. CDR3 length: 15 amino acids. Per germline, CDR1 SGHRS and CDR2 YFSETQ. CDR3 DNA: TGCGCCAGCAGCTTGGAGGTTACCCAGGGGTATGGCTACACCTTC. It specifies CASSLEVTQGYGYTF.

This clonotype was found a few times. The rearrangement joins TRBV20-1 to TRBJ1-2, with D unresolved. V was clipped by 0 bases and J by 3 bases, with 20 bases between them. The CDR3 consists of 17 residues. Looked up from germline, CDR1 is DFQATT and CDR2 is SNEGSKA (reference sequence). The CDR3 loop is CSARDYYHIGPDYGYTF. The CDR3 coding sequence is TGCAGTGCTAGAGACTACTACCACATAGGCCCCGACTATGGCTACACCTTC.

This clonotype was counted many times. V gene TRBV7-3 combines with J gene TRBJ2-5; D not certain. CDR1 and CDR2 from the germline V gene are SGHTA and FQGTGA. V was shortened by 0 bases and J by 5 bases, with 7 bases between the two germline ends. The CDR3 covers 13 residues. CDR3 amino acids: CASSLTLGETQYF. The CDR3 region has the DNA TGTGCCAGCAGCTTAACACTCGGCGAGACCCAGTACTTC. Together with reference TRBV7-3 and TRBJ2-5, the CDR3 gives the full variable domain: GAGVSQTPSNKVTEKGKYVELRCDPISGHTALYWYRQSLGQGPEFLIYFQGTGAADDSGLPNDRFFAVRPEGSVSTLKIQRTERGDSAVYLCASSLTLGETQYFGPGTRLLVL.

In its sample, this clonotype was seen many times. The chain has TRBV5-1 and TRBJ2-5; no firm D call. The V end was cut by 0 bases, the J end by 2 bases, with 11 bases between. Germline CDR1 and CDR2: SGHRS and YFSETQ. This CDR3 is 15 amino acids long. CDR3 region: CASSLAGMGQETQYF. Here the CDR3 DNA reads TGCGCCAGCAGCTTGGCCGGAATGGGGCAAGAGACCCAGTACTTC.

This clonotype came up a few times. The rearrangement joins TRBV20-1 to TRBJ2-1; 11 positions agree with TRBD2. J gave up 1 base and V 4 bases, and 3 bases lay outside the gene matches. CDR1 and CDR2 (germline): DFQATT, SNEGSKA (reference sequence). The CDR3 is 15 residues long. CDR3 in DNA: TGCAGTGCTATAGCGGGAGGGAGGTCCTACAATGAGCAGTTCTTC. It encodes CSAIAGGRSYNEQFF.

The chain recombines TRBV5-1 with TRBJ2-5, with 14 bases identical to TRBD2. The CDR3 spans 18 residues. Germline-derived CDR1 and CDR2 are SGHRS and YFSETQ. The ends lost 3 bases at V and 5 bases at J; junction bases unmatched: 12. CDR3 nucleotide sequence: TGCGCCAGCAGCTCGGGACTAGCGGGGGACAACGGAAGGGAGACCCAGTACTTC. Protein: CASSSGLAGDNGRETQYF.

This clonotype came up many times. The chain employs TRBV12-3 or TRBV12-4 and TRBJ2-7; possibly TRBD1 for D (5 bases). With 3 bases removed from V and 11 bases from J, the gap between germline ends came to 14 bases. The CDR3 consists of 12 residues. Written as DNA, the CDR3 is TGTGCCAGCAGTTTGGGCACAGGCTTGGAGTACTTC. This encodes CASSLGTGLEYF.

V is TRBV12-3 or TRBV12-4 and J is TRBJ2-1; D remains ambiguous. V was cut by 2 bases and J by 7 bases, with 9 bases left in between. The CDR3 is 13 residues long. CDR3 coding DNA: TGTGCCAGCAGTTTATCCAGGCGAAATGAGCAGTTCTTC. It is translated as CASSLSRRNEQFF.

This clonotype was detected a few times. The chain recombines TRBV24-1 with TRBJ2-3; TRBD1 might be the D (6 bases). Germline V CDR1 and CDR2: KGHDR, SFDVKD. Trimming took 4 bases from V and 3 from J, leaving 10 bases between them. The length of the CDR3 is 14 residues. The CDR3 loop is CATSDPRGTDTQYF. The CDR3 nucleotides are TGTGCCACCAGTGACCCCAGGGGAACAGATACGCAGTATTTT.

This clonotype turned up a few times. The V call is TRBV19, the J call TRBJ2-7; 7 nucleotides line up with TRBD1. This CDR3 has 15 amino acids. CDR1 is LNHDA, CDR2 SQIVND, per germline (reference sequence). V trimming: 1 base; J trimming: 0 bases; junction bases outside the gene matches: 3. CDR3 protein: CASSIGRGSSYEQYF. The CDR3 bases are TGTGCCAGTAGTATAGGCAGGGGGAGCTCCTACGAGCAGTACTTC.

This clonotype has a handful of counts. The chain uses TRBV7-2 and TRBJ2-7; a possible D gene is TRBD2 (5 bases). The germline CDR1 and CDR2 sequences are SGHTA and FQGNSA. The V gene lost 5 bases and the J gene lost 3 bases, with 14 bases spanning the gap. The CDR3 totals 14 residues. The CDR3 sequence is CASSPLREGYEQYF. The CDR3 region has the DNA TGTGCCAGCAGCCCCCTTCGTGAGGGCTACGAGCAGTACTTC.

V usage is TRBV5-1 and J usage is TRBJ2-5; D gene ambiguous. Germline values: CDR1 SGHRS, CDR2 YFSETQ. The CDR3 is 11 amino acids. V lost 4 bases to trimming and J lost 5 bases, with 6 bases between them. This CDR3 reads CASSASETQYF. In DNA form, the CDR3 reads TGCGCCAGCAGCGCGAGCGAGACCCAGTACTTC.

The chain links TRBV6-5 to TRBJ1-1; D is ambiguous. The germline V gene has CDR1 MNHEY and CDR2 SVGAGI. Between the trimmed V and J ends, which lost 0 bases and 5 bases, there was a span of 7 bases. This CDR3 region has 13 residues. The chain's CDR3 is CASSYSMYTEAFF. The CDR3 DNA sequence: TGTGCCAGCAGTTACTCGATGTATACTGAAGCTTTCTTT.

This clonotype was picked up a small number of times. The chain links TRBV12-3 or TRBV12-4 to TRBJ2-1; no clear D. The CDR3 has 11 amino acids. Trimming took off 3 bases at V and 13 bases at J, with 10 bases between the two ends. The CDR3 nucleotides read TGTGCCAGCAGTTTGAGTTCGGATCAGTTCTTC. Protein sequence: CASSLSSDQFF.

This clonotype was seen ten or more times. V gene TRBV12-3 or TRBV12-4 combines with J gene TRBJ2-7; a possible D gene is TRBD1 (6 bases). V lost 3 bases, J lost 9 bases, and 9 bases lay in between. The CDR3 extends over 11 amino acids. The CDR3 DNA sequence: TGTGCCAGCAGTTTCCCGACAGGGCAGTACTTC. Protein product: CASSFPTGQYF.